Each of the 26 T cell receptor beta chains below was sequenced from the same sample in a study of blood T cells in healthy people across ages. A second about 6 to 12 cycle PCR used barcoded and J-beta primers. TCRdb called the 5' RACE reads again in MiXCR, with one record for every CDR3 protein. The repertoire includes 1 million to 1.2 million distinct CDR3 sequences, under 40% of them detected once, and around 12% sits in the top ten. Sequencing was performed on blood. The receptors were gathered from a man between 18 and 29 years old in good health.

This clonotype was seen only a few times. The rearrangement links TRBV20-1 to TRBJ1-5, with D uncertain. Looked up from germline, CDR1 is DFQATT and CDR2 is SNEGSKA (reference sequence). This CDR3 is 13 amino acids long. The V end was cut by 4 bases, the J end by 0 bases, with 7 bases between. In nucleotides, the CDR3 is TGCAGTGCTATTTCCACTAGCAATCAGCCCCAGCATTTT. This sequence encodes CSAISTSNQPQHF.

This chain uses TRBV5-1 with TRBJ2-1, with 9 bases that match TRBD2. CDR1 is SGHRS and CDR2 is YFSETQ in the germline V gene. The CDR3 sequence is 17 residues long. V dropped 5 bases and J dropped 4; count of bases not matched to a gene: 13. The DNA for the CDR3 is TGCGCCAGCAGACCTGGACGAGCGGGGGGACAATACAATGAGCAGTTCTTC. This translates into CASRPGRAGGQYNEQFF.

The chain joins TRBV12-3 or TRBV12-4 to TRBJ1-2; 9 bases align to TRBD1. The trim removed 3 bases at V and 0 bases at J, leaving 17 bases unmatched. This CDR3 has 20 residues. Here the CDR3 DNA reads TGTGCCAGCAGTTTTTCCAACAAACTCGCGACAGGGGGGTCTAACTATGGCTACACCTTC. Its protein product is CASSFSNKLATGGSNYGYTF.

This clonotype was detected a few times. The chain joins TRBV6-1 to TRBJ1-5, with D perhaps matching TRBD1 (5 bases). The CDR3 length is 18 residues. Trimming pared 0 bases from V and 4 bases from J, leaving 19 bases between. From germline, CDR1 is MNHNS and CDR2 SASEGT. CDR3 region: CASSEAGVRWTPNQPQHF. CDR3 coding DNA: TGTGCCAGCAGTGAAGCGGGGGTTCGCTGGACTCCTAATCAGCCCCAGCATTTT.

There are a few counts of this clonotype. The V call is TRBV10-3, the J call TRBJ2-6; 9 nucleotides match TRBD1. CDR3 length: 19 residues. After removal of 0 bases from V and 0 bases from J, the junction contained 6 bases not matched to a gene. Germline V gene sequence: CDR1 ENHRY, CDR2 SYGVKD. The CDR3 is CAISESRTGDSSGANVLTF. CDR3 DNA sequence: TGTGCCATCAGTGAGTCCCGGACAGGGGACAGCTCTGGGGCCAACGTCCTGACTTTC.

This rearrangement joins TRBV7-2 to TRBJ1-1; D unresolved. Per the germline V gene, CDR1 is SGHTA and CDR2 is FQGNSA. The length of the CDR3 is 13 residues. V lost 0 bases to trimming and J lost 6 bases, with 8 bases between them. As DNA, the CDR3 is TGTGCCAGCAGCTTAGCTGACCGTTCTGAAGCTTTCTTT. This translates into CASSLADRSEAFF.

V is TRBV20-1 and J is TRBJ2-4; D may be TRBD1 (6 bases). The DNA matches TRBJ2-7 better at its end, which makes the J call doubtful. The length of the CDR3 is 12 residues. The germline CDR1 and CDR2 sequences are DFQATT and SNEGSKA (reference sequence). This chain's CDR3 is CSAMTGGDEQYF. CDR3 DNA: TGCAGTGCCATGACAGGTGGCGACGAGCAGTACTTC.

This clonotype was recorded a few times. The chain couples TRBV4-3 to TRBJ1-1; TRBD1 might be the D (5 bases). CDR3 length equals 14 residues. In germline, CDR1 is LGHNA, CDR2 YSLEER. V shed 4 bases and J shed 2 bases, with 11 bases lying between them. The DNA of the CDR3 is TGCGCCAGCAGCCGAGGGACGGATAACACTGAAGCTTTCTTT. It is translated as CASSRGTDNTEAFF.

This clonotype was detected a few times. This chain joins TRBV6-2 or TRBV6-3 and TRBJ2-1; D assignment may be TRBD1 or TRBD2 (5 bases each). CDR1 and CDR2 from the germline V gene are MNHEY and SVGEGT. The CDR3 runs 12 residues. Trimming cost V 5 bases and J 6 bases, with 8 bases left between them. In DNA form, the CDR3 reads TGTGCCAGCAGTGGGACCATCAATGAGCAGTTCTTC. This translates into CASSGTINEQFF.

The J gene is TRBJ2-2, the V gene TRBV7-2, with TRBD2 matching 9 bases. Looked up from germline, CDR1 is SGHTA and CDR2 is FQGNSA. The CDR3 sequence is 19 residues long. The junction had 15 bases not matched to a gene; V was cut back by 3 bases and J by 4 bases. The CDR3 coding sequence is TGTGCCAGCAGCTTTTCGAGTCCAGGGCGGGGGGGTCGCACCGGGGAGCTGTTTTTT. It yields the protein CASSFSSPGRGGRTGELFF.

This clonotype appeared many times. This chain links TRBV18 with TRBJ2-1, with D unclear. The CDR3 is 11 residues long. Germline CDR1 KGHSH, CDR2 LQKENI. V was pared by 4 bases and J by 6 bases, with 4 bases between. CDR3 nucleotide sequence: TGTGCCAGCTCACGGTCCAATGAGCAGTTCTTC. Translating gives CASSRSNEQFF. Combining the CDR3 with reference TRBV18 and TRBJ2-1 gives the whole variable domain NAGVMQNPRHLVRRRGQEARLRCSPMKGHSHVYWYRQLPEEGLKFMVYLQKENIIDESGMPKERFSAEFPKEGPSILRIQQVVRGDSAAYFCASSRSNEQFFGPGTRLTVL.

The rearrangement uses TRBV9 and TRBJ2-1; a possible D gene is TRBD1 (5 bases). This CDR3 spans 12 amino acids. Between the trimmed V and J ends, which lost 1 base and 8 bases, there was a span of 7 bases. Germline-derived CDR1 and CDR2 are SGDLS and YYNGEE. CDR3 DNA sequence: TGTGCCAGCAGCGTAAGGGGATATGAGCAGTTCTTC. This encodes CASSVRGYEQFF.

In its sample, this clonotype was seen a few times. The chain joins TRBV10-3 to TRBJ2-5; 11 nucleotides align to TRBD2. V shed 10 bases and J 1 base; nucleotides not matched to a gene: 11. The length of the CDR3 is 16 residues. CDR1 is ENHRY and CDR2 is SYGVKD in the germline V gene. For the CDR3, the DNA is TGTGCCACTAACCAGAAGGGACTAGCGGTCCAAGAGACCCAGTACTTC. Its protein product is CATNQKGLAVQETQYF.

V and J are TRBV9 and TRBJ1-3; the D gene is possibly TRBD1 (5 bases). V lost 4 bases and J lost 4, with 18 bases in between. The CDR3 is 16 amino acids. Germline V gene lookup returns CDR1 SGDLS and CDR2 YYNGEE. Here the CDR3 reads CASSPFRGVKGNTIYF. The CDR3 DNA reads as TGTGCCAGCAGCCCCTTCCGGGGGGTGAAAGGAAACACCATATATTTT.

About this clonotype: A clone one base away is much larger, so this may be a read error. The J gene is TRBJ2-7, the V gene TRBV20-1; D gene ambiguous. The V gene's germline CDR1 is DFQATT and CDR2 SNEGSKA (reference sequence). The CDR3 extends over 10 amino acids. V lost 2 bases, J lost 7 bases, and 6 bases lay in between. The DNA of the CDR3 is TGCAGTGCTAGAATTAGGGAGCAGTACTTC. Translating it yields CSARIREQYF.

This chain joins TRBV20-1 and TRBJ2-1, with D unresolved. There are 14 residues in the CDR3. Trimming left V 4 bases short and J 1 base short, with 11 bases between. CDR1 is DFQATT and CDR2 is SNEGSKA in the germline V gene (reference sequence). As DNA, the CDR3 is TGCAGTGCTATTGACGGGTATTCCTACAATGAGCAGTTCTTC. As protein: CSAIDGYSYNEQFF.

This clonotype has only a few counts. The V gene is TRBV13, the J gene TRBJ2-1, with 7 bases aligning to TRBD1. V dropped 1 base and J dropped 2; count of bases not matched to a gene: 14. Germline assignment: CDR1 PRHDT and CDR2 FYEKMQ (reference sequence). The CDR3 has 19 amino acids. The CDR3 here is CASSLDGGTLTGTYNEQFF. The CDR3, as DNA: TGTGCCAGCAGCTTAGATGGTGGTACTTTGACAGGGACCTACAATGAGCAGTTCTTC.

The chain joins TRBV5-1 to TRBJ2-5; perhaps TRBD2 as D (6 bases). V lost 0 bases to trimming and J lost 4 bases, with 16 bases between them. Germline V gene sequence: CDR1 SGHRS, CDR2 YFSETQ. The CDR3 length is 16 residues. This CDR3 is CASSLVAGRDGETQYF. The CDR3 DNA reads as TGCGCCAGCAGCTTGGTGGCGGGGAGAGACGGAGAGACCCAGTACTTC.

This clonotype showed up just a few times. J is TRBJ1-4 and V is TRBV7-8, with 9 bases aligning to TRBD1. Germline assignment: CDR1 SGHVS and CDR2 FQNEAQ. V gave up 5 bases and J gave up 7 bases; unmatched junction bases: 5. The CDR3 extends over 14 amino acids. As DNA, the CDR3 is TGTGCCAGCAGCCCCCAGGACAGGGGTGAAAAACTGTTTTTT. This codes for CASSPQDRGEKLFF.

V is TRBV9 and J is TRBJ1-6; 7 bases fit TRBD1. The CDR3 has 14 amino acids. V was pared by 0 bases and J by 9 bases, with 3 bases of the junction left unmatched. CDR1 and CDR2 (germline): SGDLS, YYNGEE. The CDR3 DNA is TGTGCCAGCAGCGTAGGACAGGGAGGTTCACCCCTCCACTTT. Amino acids: CASSVGQGGSPLHF. Based on the CDR3 plus reference TRBV9 and TRBJ1-6, the full variable domain is DSGVTQTPKHLITATGQRVTLRCSPRSGDLSVYWYQQSLDQGLQFLIQYYNGEERAKGNILERFSAQQFPDLHSELNLSSLELGDSALYFCASSVGQGGSPLHFGNGTRLTVT.

This clonotype was observed a few times. The chain links TRBV27 to TRBJ2-7, with unresolved D. The CDR3 has 14 residues. V gave up 2 bases and J gave up 2 bases, with 10 bases separating them. Germline lookup yields CDR1 MNHEY and CDR2 SMNVEV (reference sequence). The CDR3 loop is CASSLGGPTYEQYF. For the CDR3, the DNA is TGTGCCAGCAGTTTAGGCGGACCGACCTACGAGCAGTACTTC.

This clonotype was recorded many times. The V gene is TRBV4-3, the J gene TRBJ1-2; D gene ambiguous. Germline V gene lookup returns CDR1 LGHNA and CDR2 YSLEER. The CDR3 has 12 amino acids. Trimming stripped 10 bases from V and 7 bases from J, with 16 bases between. Here the CDR3 DNA reads TGCGCCACATCTCCCGGAGGTGCTGGCTACACCTTC. Translated: CATSPGGAGYTF.

This chain joins TRBV6-5 and TRBJ2-2; D unresolved. Per germline, CDR1 MNHEY and CDR2 SVGAGI. The germline V and J ends were trimmed by 6 bases and 5 bases, with 10 bases remaining between them. This CDR3 is 13 amino acids long. The CDR3 sequence is CASSPLETGELFF. CDR3 nucleotides: TGTGCCAGCAGCCCGCTAGAAACCGGGGAGCTGTTTTTT.

The J gene is TRBJ1-6, the V gene TRBV4-2; maybe TRBD1 (5 bases). Trimming shortened V by 0 bases and J by 0 bases, and 15 bases separated the two germline ends. The CDR3 has 19 residues. Germline V gene lookup returns CDR1 LGHNA and CDR2 YNFKEQ. The CDR3 bases are TGTGCCAGCAGCCAAGACAGGGTCCCTAGGAGCTCCTATAATTCACCCCTCCACTTT. Its protein product is CASSQDRVPRSSYNSPLHF.

The chain links TRBV12-3 or TRBV12-4 to TRBJ1-5; D gene ambiguous. The ends were cut back, 3 bases at V and 3 bases at J, with 6 bases in the middle. This CDR3 spans 13 amino acids. The DNA of the CDR3 is TGTGCCAGCAGTTTGACACCCAATCAGCCCCAGCATTTT. As protein: CASSLTPNQPQHF.

The chain employs TRBV29-1 and TRBJ1-1; D gene ambiguous. Trimming took 4 bases from V and 0 from J, leaving 18 bases between them. Germline V gives CDR1 SQVTM, CDR2 ANQGSEA. This CDR3 is built from 16 residues. The CDR3 is CSVAFGSTLMNTEAFF. CDR3 coding DNA: TGCAGCGTTGCTTTTGGGAGCACCCTCATGAACACTGAAGCTTTCTTT.